This T cell receptor (beta chain) appears in the sequencing data of a study of cytomegalovirus exposure and HLA in healthy donors. About the study: A later analysis reported the same platform for the roughly 110 validation repertoires and the 500 to 750 first-cohort repertoires. Findings and caveats of the study: Rare TCR sequences dominated, though some public TCRs recurred in many donors. Reportedly, diagnosis of cytomegalovirus status by the classifier showed high specificity and sensitivity.

With respect to this clone: Its specificity is not known.

The repertoire was sequenced with immunoSEQ multiplex PCR; TCRdb's copy has only in-frame clones and lacks some. The sample has about 44,000 clones; 80% to 95% are singletons. Trimming left V 3 bases short and J 0 bases short, with 15 bases between. CDR1 and CDR2 from the germline V gene are MGHRA and YSYEKL. The CDR3 contains 16 residues. This receptor was identified in a woman in her late teens or twenties in good health and CMV-seronegative. The gene calls are TRBV4-1 and TRBJ2-7, with a weak D call TRBD2 (6 bases). Sequenced sample: PBMCs. The CDR3: CASSQPEGSNSYEQYF. DNA of the CDR3: TGCGCCAGCAGCCAGCCGGAGGGATCTAACTCCTACGAGCAGTACTTC.